The 31 T cell receptor beta chains listed next were all sequenced from one sample in a study of blood T cell repertoires in COVID-19. The data were produced by immunoSEQ multiplex PCR, yet TCRdb's version contains in-frame clones alone and is incomplete. The sample lists 350,000 to 400,000 clones, roughly nine tenths seen once, with 3% in the top ten. Specimen: PBMCs or T cells enriched from blood (not recorded which). The receptors originated from a woman in her thirties who had recovered from COVID-19.

CDR3 loop: CASSLVGYSTDTQYF. The DNA for the CDR3 is TGTGCCAGCAGCTTAGTCGGGTACAGCACAGATACGCAGTATTTT. The chain recombines TRBV7-2 with TRBJ2-3, with D uncertain. Trimming left V 1 base short and J 0 bases short, with 8 bases between. Germline CDR1 SGHTA, CDR2 FQGNSA. The CDR3 sequence is 15 residues long. The variable domain in full, with the rest retrieved from reference TRBV7-2 and TRBJ2-3, is GAGVSQSPSNKVTEKGKDVELRCDPISGHTALYWYRQSLGQGLEFLIYFQGNSAPDKSGLPSDRFSAERTGGSVSTLTIQRTQQEDSAVYLCASSLVGYSTDTQYFGPGTRLTVL.

This sequence joins TRBV11-2 and TRBJ2-7; perhaps TRBD2 as D (5 bases). The CDR3 loop spans 15 amino acids. With 2 bases removed from V and 4 bases from J, the gap between germline ends came to 15 bases. From germline, CDR1 is SGHAT and CDR2 FQNNGV. The CDR3 protein is CASSLRSGLIYEQYF. The DNA of the CDR3 is TGTGCCAGCAGCTTAAGGAGCGGATTGATATACGAGCAGTACTTC.

The chain links TRBV7-2 to TRBJ1-2; the D gene is possibly TRBD1 (6 bases). The CDR3 is 15 residues long. V was shortened by 5 bases and J by 5 bases, with 18 bases between the two germline ends. The V gene's germline CDR1 is SGHTA and CDR2 FQGNSA. The CDR3 DNA follows: TGTGCCAGCAGCCCCCCCCCGGCAGGGGAGTATGGCTACACCTTC. Translating gives CASSPPPAGEYGYTF.

The chain recombines TRBV7-9 with TRBJ2-3; 12 bases agree with TRBD2. The V and J ends lost 2 bases and 0 bases, in that order; junction bases with no gene match: 3. The CDR3 has 17 amino acids. Germline CDR1 reads SEHNR; CDR2 reads FQNEAQ (reference sequence). CDR3 in DNA: TGTGCCAGCAGCTTAACACTAGCGGGAGGTAGCACAGATACGCAGTATTTT. Translated: CASSLTLAGGSTDTQYF.

The J gene is TRBJ2-7, the V gene TRBV2; 8 bases fit TRBD2. Unmatched junction bases numbered 9, after V lost 2 bases and J lost 3 bases. This CDR3 contains 16 residues. Germline loops: CDR1 SNHLY, CDR2 FYNNEI. The CDR3 loop reads CASSEWGSGALYEQYF. The CDR3 region has the DNA TGTGCCAGCAGTGAATGGGGTAGCGGGGCCCTCTACGAGCAGTACTTC.

The CDR3 spells CASSQDWLNGEQFF. As DNA, the CDR3 is TGTGCCAGCAGCCAAGACTGGTTGAACGGTGAGCAGTTCTTC. The rearrangement joins TRBV14 to TRBJ2-1; D ambiguous. The germline gives CDR1 SGHDN, CDR2 FVKESK. V lost 0 bases to trimming and J lost 9 bases, with 12 bases between them. The CDR3 contains 14 residues.

The genes are TRBV5-1 and TRBJ1-1; no firm D call. Germline lookup yields CDR1 SGHRS and CDR2 YFSETQ. The CDR3 loop spans 15 amino acids. The ends were cut back, 0 bases at V and 1 base at J, with 10 bases in the middle. CDR3: CASSLELRGNTEAFF. CDR3 DNA: TGCGCCAGCAGCTTGGAGTTGCGGGGGAACACTGAAGCTTTCTTT.

Concerning this clone itself: Other DNA sequences of this sample code for an identical CDR3. The chain employs TRBV7-9 and TRBJ1-3; 7 positions match TRBD1. Germline V lookup: CDR1 SEHNR, CDR2 FQNEAQ (reference sequence). CDR3 length: 14 residues. Trimming cost V 5 bases and J 4 bases; bases outside gene matches: 5. CDR3 residues: CASSLDRVGNTIYF. The CDR3 DNA sequence: TGTGCCAGCAGCCTAGACAGGGTCGGAAACACCATATATTTT.

This clone was counted many times. The gene calls are TRBV19 and TRBJ1-5; D possibly corresponds to TRBD1 (5 bases). The V end was cut by 3 bases, the J end by 5 bases, with 8 bases between. The CDR3 runs 13 residues. Germline values: CDR1 LNHDA, CDR2 SQIVND (reference sequence). The CDR3 DNA follows: TGTGCCAGTAGTATGGGGCGAGATCAGCCCCAGCATTTT. This codes for CASSMGRDQPQHF.

The CDR3: CASSLVASGGASVTGELFF. The CDR3 nucleotides read TGTGCCAGCAGCTTAGTGGCTAGCGGGGGGGCCTCGGTCACCGGGGAGCTGTTTTTT. This chain uses TRBV7-2 with TRBJ2-2; TRBD2 matches at 12 bases. The CDR3 runs to 19 residues. Germline loops: CDR1 SGHTA, CDR2 FQGNSA. V gave up 1 base and J gave up 4 bases; unmatched junction bases: 10.

This chain links TRBV5-1 with TRBJ2-3; D remains ambiguous. The ends were cut back, 0 bases at V and 5 bases at J, with 4 bases in the middle. CDR3 length: 12 amino acids. Germline V gene sequence: CDR1 SGHRS, CDR2 YFSETQ. The CDR3 region has the DNA TGCGCCAGCAGCTTGGTTATAGATACGCAGTATTTT. Protein product: CASSLVIDTQYF.

The chain has TRBV19 and TRBJ1-4; 7 bases align to TRBD1. CDR1 is LNHDA, CDR2 SQIVND, per germline (reference sequence). There are 15 residues in the CDR3. V lost 7 bases to trimming and J lost 4 bases; unmatched junction nucleotides: 9. The CDR3 spells CASTLWGQSNEKLFF. Here the CDR3 DNA reads TGTGCCAGTACCCTCTGGGGACAGAGTAATGAAAAACTGTTTTTT.

The rearrangement links TRBV4-1 to TRBJ2-5; 14 bases map to TRBD2. The CDR3 length is 17 residues. V was clipped by 5 bases and J by 7 bases; unmatched bases: 12. The V gene's germline CDR1 is MGHRA and CDR2 YSYEKL. Here the CDR3 reads CASSSTSGGGPPRTQYF. The CDR3 DNA reads as TGCGCCAGCAGCTCGACTAGCGGGGGGGGCCCCCCGCGGACCCAGTACTTC.

The V call is TRBV5-6, the J call TRBJ1-3; TRBD1 matches at 7 bases. The CDR3 length is 18 residues. Germline CDR1 SGHDT, CDR2 YYEEEE. Trimming removed 2 bases from V and 0 bases from J; junction bases left unmatched: 11. This CDR3 is CASSFVGQDNLSGNTIYF. The CDR3 DNA sequence: TGTGCCAGCAGCTTCGTCGGACAGGACAATCTCTCTGGAAACACCATATATTTT. Full variable domain (remainder filled in from reference TRBV5-6 and TRBJ1-3): DAGVTQSPTHLIKTRGQQVTLRCSPKSGHDTVSWYQQALGQGPQFIFQYYEEEERQRGNFPDRFSGHQFPNYSSELNVNALLLGDSALYLCASSFVGQDNLSGNTIYFGEGSWLTVV.

The CDR3: CASSFELAGEGETQYF. In nucleotides, the CDR3 is TGCGCCAGCAGCTTTGAACTAGCGGGGGAGGGAGAGACCCAGTACTTC. The genes are TRBV5-1 and TRBJ2-5; 11 nucleotides agree with TRBD2. V lost 2 bases and J lost 4; bases outside the gene matches: 7. Germline V lookup: CDR1 SGHRS, CDR2 YFSETQ. The CDR3 consists of 16 residues.

This sequence joins TRBV27 and TRBJ2-3, with 11 positions matching TRBD2. The CDR3 is 16 residues long. CDR1 is MNHEY and CDR2 is SMNVEV in the germline V gene (reference sequence). V trimming: 3 bases; J trimming: 2 bases; junction bases outside the gene matches: 4. The CDR3 DNA follows: TGTGCCAGCAGTTTTCTAGCGGGAGGATTCACAGATACGCAGTATTTT. It translates to CASSFLAGGFTDTQYF.

The chain joins TRBV27 to TRBJ2-3, with TRBD2 identical over 7 bases. The CDR3 length is 17 residues. Trimming removed 9 bases from V and 4 bases from J; junction bases left unmatched: 19. CDR1 MNHEY and CDR2 SMNVEV come from the germline V gene (reference sequence). The CDR3 sequence: CASFSQSGWGGSDTQYF. CDR3 DNA sequence: TGTGCCAGTTTCTCCCAGAGCGGCTGGGGGGGATCAGATACGCAGTATTTT.

The chain carries TRBV4-2 and TRBJ1-1; 10 bases align to TRBD1. There are 14 residues in the CDR3. The germline gives CDR1 LGHNA, CDR2 YNFKEQ. V shed 4 bases and J 6 bases; nucleotides not matched to a gene: 5. The CDR3: CASSRSGQGAEAFF. The CDR3 bases are TGTGCCAGCAGCCGGTCTGGACAGGGGGCTGAAGCTTTCTTT.

With respect to this clone: Mismatch with germline at one junction end may stem from a read error. V and J are TRBV7-7 and TRBJ2-1; TRBD2 matches 8 bases. Germline V lookup: CDR1 SSHAT, CDR2 FNYEAQ (reference sequence). The CDR3 covers 15 residues. The CDR3 bases are TGTGCTAGCAGCAGGACTCCGGGGGGGCAGGATGAGCAGTTCTTC. Translation: CASSRTPGGQDEQFF.

The rearrangement uses TRBV9 and TRBJ2-6; D is uncertain. The ends were cut back, 3 bases at V and 1 base at J, with 5 bases in the middle. Looked up from germline, CDR1 is SGDLS and CDR2 is YYNGEE. CDR3 length: 14 amino acids. CDR3 nucleotide sequence: TGTGCCAGCAGCGCCGGGTCTGGGGCCAACGTCCTGACTTTC. It translates to CASSAGSGANVLTF.

Remarks on this clone: At the DNA level, this CDR3 is encoded by other sequences in the same sample as well. The genes are TRBV5-6 and TRBJ1-2; D possibly corresponds to TRBD1 (6 bases). Trimming removed 0 bases from V and 5 bases from J, with 11 bases in between. Germline lookup yields CDR1 SGHDT and CDR2 YYEEEE. The CDR3 runs to 14 residues. The DNA for the CDR3 is TGTGCCAGCAGCTTGGGGGAAGGGGGATATGGCTACACCTTC. This sequence encodes CASSLGEGGYGYTF.

This chain uses TRBV7-8 with TRBJ2-5, with TRBD2 as a possible D gene (6 bases). The CDR3 runs 17 residues. Germline-derived CDR1 and CDR2 are SGHVS and FQNEAQ. The germline V and J ends were trimmed by 0 bases and 6 bases, with 20 bases remaining between them. In nucleotides, the CDR3 is TGTGCCAGCAGCTTAGCGGGTGATACCCGCGGGATAAAGACCCAGTACTTC. Protein sequence: CASSLAGDTRGIKTQYF. The full variable domain, in which reference TRBV7-8 and TRBJ2-5 provide the parts outside the CDR3, is GAGVSQSPRYKVAKRGQDVALRCDPISGHVSLFWYQQALGQGPEFLTYFQNEAQLDKSGLPSDRFFAERPEGSVSTLKIQRTQQEDSAVYLCASSLAGDTRGIKTQYFGPGTRLLVL.

CDR3 protein: CASSESERRGFDYGYTF. The DNA for the CDR3 is TGTGCCAGCAGTGAAAGCGAGCGGCGGGGGTTTGACTATGGCTACACCTTC. V usage is TRBV6-1 and J usage is TRBJ1-2; D is perhaps TRBD1 (5 bases). This CDR3 spans 17 amino acids. The V and J ends lost 2 bases and 3 bases respectively, with 19 bases between them. Germline V lookup: CDR1 MNHNS, CDR2 SASEGT.

V usage is TRBV30 and J usage is TRBJ2-5; D gene unclear. The CDR3 extends over 11 amino acids. Germline assignment: CDR1 GTSNPN and CDR2 SVGIG (reference sequence). The V gene lost 7 bases and the J gene lost 1 base, with 7 bases spanning the gap. The CDR3 here is CAYWAQETQYF. Written as DNA, the CDR3 is TGTGCCTATTGGGCCCAAGAGACCCAGTACTTC.

Details on this clone: Other DNA sequences in this sample translate to the same CDR3. The chain recombines TRBV30 with TRBJ2-5, with D possibly being TRBD2 (5 bases). The germline gives CDR1 GTSNPN, CDR2 SVGIG (reference sequence). CDR3 length: 14 amino acids. Trimming pared 0 bases from V and 5 bases from J, leaving 13 bases between. Here the CDR3 reads CAWSVPGRRETQYF. The DNA of the CDR3 is TGTGCCTGGAGTGTACCGGGAAGGCGGGAGACCCAGTACTTC.

The chain combines TRBV29-1 with TRBJ1-1; weak D call: TRBD1 (6 bases). This CDR3 contains 12 residues. Germline CDR1 and CDR2: SQVTM and ANQGSEA. The V gene lost 3 bases and the J gene lost 1 base, with 6 bases spanning the gap. The chain's CDR3 is CSVETGNTEAFF. CDR3 nucleotide sequence: TGCAGCGTTGAGACAGGGAACACTGAAGCTTTCTTT.

The chain employs TRBV5-1 and TRBJ2-3; 8 nucleotides line up with TRBD1. The length of the CDR3 is 15 residues. CDR1 is SGHRS, CDR2 YFSETQ, per germline. The ends lost 0 bases at V and 6 bases at J; junction bases unmatched: 6. The CDR3 reads CASSLAPGQADTQYF. As DNA, the CDR3 is TGCGCCAGCAGCTTGGCCCCGGGACAGGCTGATACGCAGTATTTT.

V gene TRBV7-9 combines with J gene TRBJ2-1; D call uncertain. Germline V lookup: CDR1 SEHNR, CDR2 FQNEAQ (reference sequence). The CDR3 runs 12 residues. With 5 bases removed from V and 4 bases from J, the gap between germline ends came to 6 bases. The DNA for the CDR3 is TGTGCCAGCAGCCCGAGATACAATGAGCAGTTCTTC. Protein: CASSPRYNEQFF.

This chain uses TRBV7-9 with TRBJ2-1, with D possibly TRBD1 on 6 matching bases. With 5 bases removed from V and 2 bases from J, the gap between germline ends came to 13 bases. The CDR3 extends over 15 amino acids. Germline CDR1 SEHNR, CDR2 FQNEAQ (reference sequence). CDR3 region: CASSARQAPYNEQFF. In DNA form, the CDR3 reads TGTGCCAGCAGCGCCCGACAGGCTCCCTACAATGAGCAGTTCTTC.

The rearrangement links TRBV19 to TRBJ2-1, with D perhaps TRBD2 (5 bases). Germline values: CDR1 LNHDA, CDR2 SQIVND (reference sequence). The V gene lost 4 bases and the J gene lost 3 bases, with 19 bases spanning the gap. CDR3 size: 17 residues. Written as DNA, the CDR3 is TGTGCCAGTAGTACCTCCGGAGGCGCTATCCTCTACAATGAGCAGTTCTTC. As protein: CASSTSGGAILYNEQFF.

This chain uses TRBV5-1 with TRBJ1-1; D is perhaps TRBD1 (6 bases). This CDR3 spans 15 amino acids. The germline V gene has CDR1 SGHRS and CDR2 YFSETQ. V lost 0 bases and J 7 bases, leaving 16 bases between the germline ends. The CDR3 is CASSLVPGLTGEAFF. The CDR3 DNA is TGCGCCAGCAGCTTGGTCCCGGGGCTGACAGGTGAAGCTTTCTTT.